This is a list of T cell receptor beta chains from one sample in a study of CD8 T cells in Susac syndrome. TCRdb used MiXCR to reprocess the immunoSEQ multiplex PCR reads, holding one entry per CDR3 protein. Of around 190,000 distinct CDR3 sequences detected, 85% to 95% appear once; the ten largest clones hold 0.1%. The sequenced sample consisted of CD4+ T cells from PBMCs. The receptors here all came from a human donor in good health. CDR3s include the opening cysteine and the closing phenylalanine or tryptophan. D genes are given only for firm matches. Rows may omit the clone size; those that give it use once, few, many or a size class.

TRBJ2-2,19,TRBD2,-,TRBV24-1,TGTGCCACCAGCGAACTAGCGGGAGTCCTACGCGGGGACACCGGGGAGCTGTTTTTT,CATSELAGVLRGDTGELFF
TRBJ2-2,19,TRBD2,-,TRBV27,TGTGCCAGCAGTGGATGGAGACGGAGCGGGAGGGTTAACACCGGGGAGCTGTTTTTT,CASSGWRRSGRVNTGELFF
TRBJ1-1,15,-,few,TRBV11-2,TGTGCCAGCAGCCCGGGAGGAGAGAGAAACACTGAAGCTTTCTTT,CASSPGGERNTEAFF
TRBJ2-1,13,-,few,TRBV11-2,TGTGCCAGCAGTCTAAACGCTTACAATGAGCAGTTCTTC,CASSLNAYNEQFF
TRBJ2-7,14,TRBD1,-,TRBV27,TGTGCCAGCAGCACCGACAGGGGACAATTCGGGCAGTACTTC,CASSTDRGQFGQYF
TRBJ1-1,15,-,-,TRBV28,TGTGCCAGCCTGCGGGACCCCTCCTCGAACACTGAAGCTTTCTTT,CASLRDPSSNTEAFF
TRBJ2-7,12,-,-,TRBV6-2/TRBV6-3,TGTGCCAGCAGTTGGGGACCCTACGAGCAGTACTTC,CASSWGPYEQYF
TRBJ2-1,12,-,-,TRBV3-1,TGTGCCAGCAGCCAAGATCGCAGGGAGCAGTTCTTC,CASSQDRREQFF
TRBJ1-1,14,-,-,TRBV7-8,TGTGCCAGCAGCAGCAGGGAATGGGACACTGAAGCTTTCTTT,CASSSREWDTEAFF
TRBJ2-1,17,-,-,TRBV3-1,TGTGCCAGCAAGCAGCAAGGGAGCGCGCCTAGGGACAATGAGCAGTTCTTC,CASKQQGSAPRDNEQFF
TRBJ2-7,12,-,once,TRBV18,TGTGCCAGCTCACCGAACGGAGCCGAGCAGTACTTC,CASSPNGAEQYF
TRBJ2-1,13,-,-,TRBV6-2/TRBV6-3,TGTGCCAGCCGTTGGGACCCAGACAATGAGCAGTTCTTC,CASRWDPDNEQFF
TRBJ2-3,12,-,-,TRBV25-1,TGTGCCAGCAGTGAATATAAGGGTACGCAGTATTTT,CASSEYKGTQYF
TRBJ2-7,16,TRBD2,-,TRBV5-1,TGCGCCAGCAGCTTGGAGTTTAGCGGGGGGATATACGAGCAGTACTTC,CASSLEFSGGIYEQYF
TRBJ2-1,13,-,-,TRBV29-1,TGCAGCGTCCTGTCTAGCGCCCACAATGAGCAGTTCTTC,CSVLSSAHNEQFF
TRBJ2-5,18,-,-,TRBV24-1,TGTGCCACCAGTGATTTGACCCCGGACAGACCGTACCAAGAGACCCAGTACTTC,CATSDLTPDRPYQETQYF
TRBJ1-2,14,TRBD1,-,TRBV20-1,TGCAGTGCTAGGCGACAGGGAGCTAACTATGGCTACACCTTC,CSARRQGANYGYTF
TRBJ2-3,12,-,-,TRBV7-2,TGTGCCAGCAGCCGTCCCCCAGATACGCAGTATTTT,CASSRPPDTQYF
TRBJ2-3,16,TRBD1,-,TRBV5-1,TGCGCCAGCAGCTACTCGGGACAGGGGAGCACAGATACGCAGTATTTT,CASSYSGQGSTDTQYF
TRBJ2-2,18,-,-,TRBV15,TGTGCCACCAGCAGAACTATCCCAGGACAGTTAGACACCGGGGAGCTGTTTTTT,CATSRTIPGQLDTGELFF
TRBJ1-4,17,TRBD1,-,TRBV9,TGTGCCAGCAGCCTCGGGACAGGGGGCGCGTCGGGGGAAAAACTGTTTTTT,CASSLGTGGASGEKLFF
TRBJ2-1,15,-,-,TRBV24-1,TGTGCCACCTCGGAGGAAGGACAGATCTACAATGAGCAGTTCTTC,CATSEEGQIYNEQFF
TRBJ2-7,14,-,-,TRBV20-1,TGCAGTGCTAGAGTCGTAGGGGGGACCTACGAGCAGTACTTC,CSARVVGGTYEQYF
TRBJ2-5,14,TRBD1,-,TRBV20-1,TGCAGTGCTAGTCCGGGACAGGGGAGGGAGACCCAGTACTTC,CSASPGQGRETQYF
TRBJ1-1,12,-,-,TRBV30,TGTGCCTGGAGGGAGACTCCAGGCAAAACTTTCTTT,CAWRETPGKTFF
TRBJ2-1,13,-,-,TRBV29-1,TGCAGCGTTCAGTGGGCTAGCCTCAATGAGCAGTTCTTC,CSVQWASLNEQFF
TRBJ1-2,14,-,-,TRBV20-1,TGCAGTGCGAGTACCGAGGACAGAAACTATGGCTACACCTTC,CSASTEDRNYGYTF
TRBJ2-1,15,TRBD2,-,TRBV5-4,TGTGCCAGCAGCTTGGGACTAGCGGGGTACAATGAGCAGTTCTTC,CASSLGLAGYNEQFF
TRBJ1-5,15,-,-,TRBV7-6,TGTGCCAGCAGTGAGGTGGGGGAATTCAATCAGCCCCAGCATTTT,CASSEVGEFNQPQHF